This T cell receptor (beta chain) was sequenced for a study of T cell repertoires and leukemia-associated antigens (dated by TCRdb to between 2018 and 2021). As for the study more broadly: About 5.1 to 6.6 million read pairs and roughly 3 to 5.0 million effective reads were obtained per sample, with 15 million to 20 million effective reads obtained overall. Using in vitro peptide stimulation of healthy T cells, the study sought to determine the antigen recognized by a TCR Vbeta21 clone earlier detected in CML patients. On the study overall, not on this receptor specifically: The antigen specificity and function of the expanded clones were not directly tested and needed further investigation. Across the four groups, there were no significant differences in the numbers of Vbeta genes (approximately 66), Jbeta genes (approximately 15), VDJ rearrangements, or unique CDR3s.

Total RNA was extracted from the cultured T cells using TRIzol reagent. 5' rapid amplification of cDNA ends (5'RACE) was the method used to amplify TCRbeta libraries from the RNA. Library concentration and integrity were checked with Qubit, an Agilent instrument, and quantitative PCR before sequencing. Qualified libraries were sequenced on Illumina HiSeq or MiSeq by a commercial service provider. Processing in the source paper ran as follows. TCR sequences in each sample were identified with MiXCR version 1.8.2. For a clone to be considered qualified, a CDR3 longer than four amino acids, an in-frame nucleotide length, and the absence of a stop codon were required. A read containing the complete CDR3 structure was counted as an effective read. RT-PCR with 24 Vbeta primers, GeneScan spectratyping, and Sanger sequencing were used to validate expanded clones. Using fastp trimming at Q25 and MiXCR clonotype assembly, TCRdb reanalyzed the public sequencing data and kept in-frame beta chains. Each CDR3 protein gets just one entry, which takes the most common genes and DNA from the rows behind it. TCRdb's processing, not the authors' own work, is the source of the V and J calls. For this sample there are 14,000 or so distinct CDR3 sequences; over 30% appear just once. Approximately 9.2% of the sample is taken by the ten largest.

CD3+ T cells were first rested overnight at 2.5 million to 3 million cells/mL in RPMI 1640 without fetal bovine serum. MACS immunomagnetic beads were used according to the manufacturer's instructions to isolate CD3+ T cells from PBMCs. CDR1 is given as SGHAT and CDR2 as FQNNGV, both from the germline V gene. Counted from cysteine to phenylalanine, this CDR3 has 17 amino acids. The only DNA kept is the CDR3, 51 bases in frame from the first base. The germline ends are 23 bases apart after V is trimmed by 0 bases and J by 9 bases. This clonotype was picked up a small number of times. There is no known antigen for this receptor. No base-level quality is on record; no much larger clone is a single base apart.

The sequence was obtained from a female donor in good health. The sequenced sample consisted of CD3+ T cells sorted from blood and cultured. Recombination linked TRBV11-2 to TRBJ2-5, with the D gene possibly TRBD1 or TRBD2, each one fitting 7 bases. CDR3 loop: CASSLDQGGNIQKAQYF. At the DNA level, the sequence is TGTGCCAGCAGCTTAGATCAGGGGGGGAACATCCAAAAGGCCCAGTACTTC.